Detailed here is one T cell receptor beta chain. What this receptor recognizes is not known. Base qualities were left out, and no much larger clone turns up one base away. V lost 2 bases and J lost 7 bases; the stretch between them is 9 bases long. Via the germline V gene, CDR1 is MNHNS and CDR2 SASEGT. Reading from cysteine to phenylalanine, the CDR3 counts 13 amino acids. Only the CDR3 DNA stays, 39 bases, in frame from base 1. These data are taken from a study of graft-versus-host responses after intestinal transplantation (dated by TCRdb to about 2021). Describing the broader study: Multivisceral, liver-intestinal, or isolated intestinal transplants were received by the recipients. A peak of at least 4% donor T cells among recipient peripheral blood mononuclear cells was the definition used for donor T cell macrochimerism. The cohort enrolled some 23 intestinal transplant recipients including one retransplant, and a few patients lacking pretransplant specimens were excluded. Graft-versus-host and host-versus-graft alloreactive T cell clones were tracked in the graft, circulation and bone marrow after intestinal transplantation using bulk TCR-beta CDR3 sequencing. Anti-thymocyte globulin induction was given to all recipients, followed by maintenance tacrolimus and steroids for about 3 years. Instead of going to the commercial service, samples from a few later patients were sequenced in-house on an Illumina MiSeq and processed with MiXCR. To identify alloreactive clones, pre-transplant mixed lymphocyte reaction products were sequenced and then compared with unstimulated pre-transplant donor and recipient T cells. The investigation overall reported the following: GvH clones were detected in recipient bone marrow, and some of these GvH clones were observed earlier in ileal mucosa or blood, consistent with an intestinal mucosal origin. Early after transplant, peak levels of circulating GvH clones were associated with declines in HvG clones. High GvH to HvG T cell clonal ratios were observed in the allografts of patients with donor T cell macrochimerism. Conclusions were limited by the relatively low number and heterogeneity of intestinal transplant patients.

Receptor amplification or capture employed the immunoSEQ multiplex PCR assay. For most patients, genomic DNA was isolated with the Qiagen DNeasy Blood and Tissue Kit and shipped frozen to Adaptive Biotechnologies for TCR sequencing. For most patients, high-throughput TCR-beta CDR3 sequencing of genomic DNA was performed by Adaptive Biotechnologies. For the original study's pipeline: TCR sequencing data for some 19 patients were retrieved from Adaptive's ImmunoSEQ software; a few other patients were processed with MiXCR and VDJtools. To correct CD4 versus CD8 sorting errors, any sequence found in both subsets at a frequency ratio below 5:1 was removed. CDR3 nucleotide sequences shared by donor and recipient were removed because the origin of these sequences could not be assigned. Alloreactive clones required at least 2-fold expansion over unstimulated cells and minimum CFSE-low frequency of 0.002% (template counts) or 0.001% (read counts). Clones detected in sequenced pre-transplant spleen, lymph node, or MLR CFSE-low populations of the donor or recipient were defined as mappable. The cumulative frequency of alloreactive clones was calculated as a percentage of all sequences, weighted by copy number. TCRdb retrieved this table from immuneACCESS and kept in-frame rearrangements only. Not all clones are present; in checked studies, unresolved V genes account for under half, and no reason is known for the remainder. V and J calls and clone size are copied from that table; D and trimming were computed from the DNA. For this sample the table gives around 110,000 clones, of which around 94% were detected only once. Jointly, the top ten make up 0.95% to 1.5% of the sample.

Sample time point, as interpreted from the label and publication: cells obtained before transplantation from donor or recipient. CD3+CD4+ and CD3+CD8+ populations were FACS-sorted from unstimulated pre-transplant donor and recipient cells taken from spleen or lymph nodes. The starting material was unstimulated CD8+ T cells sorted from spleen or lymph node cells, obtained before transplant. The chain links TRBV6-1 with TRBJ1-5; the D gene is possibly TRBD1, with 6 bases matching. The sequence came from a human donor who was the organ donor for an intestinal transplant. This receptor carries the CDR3 CASSERGNQPQHF. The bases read TGTGCCAGCAGTGAAAGGGGGAACCAGCCCCAGCATTTT.